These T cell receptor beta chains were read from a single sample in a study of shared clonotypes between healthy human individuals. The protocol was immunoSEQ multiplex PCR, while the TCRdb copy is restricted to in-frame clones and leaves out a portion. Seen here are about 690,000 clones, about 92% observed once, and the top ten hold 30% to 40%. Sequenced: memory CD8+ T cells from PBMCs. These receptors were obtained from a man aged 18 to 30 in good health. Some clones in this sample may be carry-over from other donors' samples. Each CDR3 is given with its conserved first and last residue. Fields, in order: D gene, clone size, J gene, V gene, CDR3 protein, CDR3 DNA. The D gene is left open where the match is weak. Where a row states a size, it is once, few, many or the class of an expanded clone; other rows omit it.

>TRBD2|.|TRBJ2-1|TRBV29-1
CSAGLAGNTYNEQFF
TGCAGCGCAGGACTAGCGGGAAATACCTACAATGAGCAGTTCTTC
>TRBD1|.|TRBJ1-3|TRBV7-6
CASSLEGDRPYSGNTIYF
TGTGCCAGCAGCTTAGAAGGGGACAGACCCTACTCTGGAAACACCATATATTTT
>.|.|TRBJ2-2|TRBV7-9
CASSYPGHGPDGELFF
TGTGCCAGCAGCTACCCCGGACACGGGCCGGACGGGGAGCTGTTTTTT
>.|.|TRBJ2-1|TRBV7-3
CASSPIGSSYNEQFF
TGTGCCAGCAGCCCAATTGGGAGCTCCTACAATGAGCAGTTCTTC
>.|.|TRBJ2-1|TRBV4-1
CASSPVSRTNEQFF
TGCGCCAGCAGCCCCGTCTCCCGGACAAATGAGCAGTTCTTC
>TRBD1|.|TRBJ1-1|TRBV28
CASTLGGQGAEAFF
TGTGCCAGCACTTTGGGGGGACAGGGTGCTGAAGCTTTCTTT
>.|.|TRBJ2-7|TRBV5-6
CASSLETTLGDYEQYF
TGTGCCAGCAGCTTGGAGACGACTTTAGGAGACTACGAGCAGTACTTC
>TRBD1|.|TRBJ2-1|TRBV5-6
CASRPDRAGGNEQFF
TGTGCCAGCAGACCGGACAGGGCGGGTGGCAATGAGCAGTTCTTC
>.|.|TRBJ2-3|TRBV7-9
CASSLFYGSTDTQYF
TGTGCCAGCAGCTTATTTTATGGGAGCACAGATACGCAGTATTTT
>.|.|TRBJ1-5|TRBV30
CAWGRETPSNQPQHF
TGTGCCTGGGGAAGGGAGACGCCAAGCAATCAGCCCCAGCATTTT
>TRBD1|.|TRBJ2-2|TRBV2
CASSGGHDTGELFF
TGTGCCAGCTCAGGGGGACACGACACCGGGGAGCTGTTTTTT
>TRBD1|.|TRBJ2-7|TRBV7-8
CASSLMGQGAYEQYF
TGTGCCAGCAGCTTAATGGGACAGGGGGCGTACGAGCAGTACTTC
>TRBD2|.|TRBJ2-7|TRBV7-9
CASSPPHNVRGTTYEQYF
TGTGCCAGCAGCCCCCCCCATAATGTTCGCGGGACTACCTACGAGCAGTACTTC
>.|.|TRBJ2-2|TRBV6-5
CASSYGTSGELFF
TGTGCCAGCAGTTACGGGACGTCCGGGGAGCTGTTTTTT
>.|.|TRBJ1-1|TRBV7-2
CASSLEDIEAFF
TGTGCCAGCAGCTTAGAGGATATTGAAGCTTTCTTT
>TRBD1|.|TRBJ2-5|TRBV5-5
CASSLTGGRETQYF
TGTGCCAGCAGCTTGACAGGGGGTAGGGAGACCCAGTACTTC
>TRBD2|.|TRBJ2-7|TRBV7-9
CASSLGVAGVYF
TGTGCCAGCAGCTTAGGGGTAGCGGGAGTGTACTTC
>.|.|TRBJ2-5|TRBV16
CASSHPAPRAGKETQYF
TGTGCCAGCAGCCACCCTGCCCCCCGGGCTGGAAAAGAGACCCAGTACTTC
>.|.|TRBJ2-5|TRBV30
CAWRGGSGETQYF
TGTGCCTGGAGGGGGGGAAGTGGGGAGACCCAGTACTTC
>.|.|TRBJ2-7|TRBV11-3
CASSLGPSYEQYF
TGTGCCAGCAGCTTAGGGCCCTCCTACGAGCAGTACTTC
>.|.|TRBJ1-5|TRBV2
CASRGLESNQPQHF
TGTGCCAGCAGAGGGCTAGAGAGCAATCAGCCCCAGCATTTT
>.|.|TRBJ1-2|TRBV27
CASRALGGYGYTF
TGTGCCAGCCGCGCTTTGGGAGGCTATGGCTACACCTTC
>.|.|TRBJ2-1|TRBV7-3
CASSLTGGTYNEQFF
TGTGCCAGCAGCTTAACGGGTGGGACGTACAATGAGCAGTTCTTC
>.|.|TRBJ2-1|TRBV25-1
CASSRFYNEQFF
TGTGCCAGCAGTCGTTTCTACAATGAGCAGTTCTTC
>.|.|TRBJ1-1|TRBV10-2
CASNTGLNTEAFF
TGCGCCAGCAATACAGGACTGAACACTGAAGCTTTCTTT
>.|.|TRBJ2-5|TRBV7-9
CASTPPEETQYF
TGTGCCAGCACCCCCCCGGAGGAGACCCAGTACTTC
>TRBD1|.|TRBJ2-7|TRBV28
CASTRARRGTGGYEQYF
TGTGCCAGCACCCGAGCCCGGAGGGGGACAGGGGGATACGAGCAGTACTTC
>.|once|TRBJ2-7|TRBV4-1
CASSRDRGSGPYEQYF
TGCGCCAGCAGCCGAGACCGGGGGTCGGGGCCTTACGAGCAGTACTTC
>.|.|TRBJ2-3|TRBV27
CATESWDGGTDTQYF
TGTGCCACCGAATCATGGGATGGGGGCACAGATACGCAGTATTTT
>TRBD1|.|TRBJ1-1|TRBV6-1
CASNRGDTEAFF
TGTGCCAGCAACAGGGGAGACACTGAAGCTTTCTTT
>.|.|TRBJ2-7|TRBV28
CASSREAFNSYEQYF
TGTGCCAGTAGTAGGGAAGCCTTCAATTCCTACGAGCAGTACTTC
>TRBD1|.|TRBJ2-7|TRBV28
CASSWVTGSYEQYF
TGTGCCAGCAGTTGGGTGACAGGGTCCTACGAGCAGTACTTC
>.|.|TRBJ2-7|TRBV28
CASSRGSSYEQYF
TGTGCCAGCAGCAGAGGGAGCTCCTACGAGCAGTACTTC
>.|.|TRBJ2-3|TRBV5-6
CASSLEAGWADTQYF
TGTGCCAGCAGCTTGGAGGCGGGCTGGGCAGATACGCAGTATTTT
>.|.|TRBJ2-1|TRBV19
CASSYPNRYNEQFF
TGTGCCAGTAGTTATCCCAACAGATACAATGAGCAGTTCTTC
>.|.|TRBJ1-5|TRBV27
CASSTGIYPQHF
TGTGCCAGCAGTACAGGGATTTATCCCCAGCATTTT
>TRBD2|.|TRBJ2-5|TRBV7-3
CASSQVGGSQETQYF
TGTGCCAGCAGCCAAGTGGGGGGGAGCCAAGAGACCCAGTACTTC
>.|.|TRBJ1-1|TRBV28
CASSLFGQLTSEAFF
TGTGCCAGCAGTTTATTTGGACAGTTAACCTCTGAAGCTTTCTTT
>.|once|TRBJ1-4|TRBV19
CASSALPAHVEKLFF
TGTGCCAGTAGTGCCCTTCCAGCTCACGTGGAAAAACTGTTTTTT
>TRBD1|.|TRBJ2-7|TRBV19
CASSISPGTGIYEQYF
TGTGCCAGTAGTATTAGCCCCGGGACAGGTATTTACGAGCAGTACTTC
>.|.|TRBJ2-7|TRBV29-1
CSVGGSGEQYF
TGCAGCGTTGGAGGATCTGGGGAGCAGTACTTC
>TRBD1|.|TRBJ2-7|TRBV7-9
CASSFTTGFNEQYF
TGTGCCAGCAGCTTCACGACAGGGTTCAACGAGCAGTACTTC
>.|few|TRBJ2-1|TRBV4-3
CASSQAVGDHNEQFF
TGCGCCAGCAGCCAAGCAGTCGGGGACCACAATGAGCAGTTCTTC
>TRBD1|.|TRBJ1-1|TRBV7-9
CASSYSGTGGLTEAFF
TGTGCCAGCAGCTACTCCGGGACAGGGGGACTCACTGAAGCTTTCTTT
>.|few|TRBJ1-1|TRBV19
CASSTTGWTEAFF
TGTGCCAGTAGTACTACAGGGTGGACTGAAGCTTTCTTT
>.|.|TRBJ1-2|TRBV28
CASSFGRVYGYTF
TGTGCCAGCAGTTTTGGCAGGGTTTATGGCTACACCTTC
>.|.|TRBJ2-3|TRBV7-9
CASSLVGRGGTDTQYF
TGTGCCAGCAGCTTAGTGGGCAGGGGTGGCACAGATACGCAGTATTTT